The 18 T cell receptor beta chains reported below all come from one sample, sequenced in a study of blood T cell repertoires in COVID-19 (dated by TCRdb to 2020 to 2021). The library was made by the immunoSEQ multiplex PCR assay. TCRdb re-hosts the immuneACCESS table, in-frame sequences only. Its copies lack some clones; in the studies checked, an unresolved V gene accounts for under half of them, and the cause for the rest is not known. The sample has 300,000 to 350,000 clones on record, around 85% of them singletons. Roughly 2% of the sample goes to the ten largest clones. Specimen: PBMCs or T cells enriched from blood (not recorded which). The source is a man between 25 and 39 years old who had recovered from COVID-19.

This sequence joins TRBV6-5 and TRBJ1-4; TRBD1 matches 8 bases. The CDR3 consists of 16 residues. Trimming at V came to 2 bases and at J to 6 bases, leaving 8 bases not matched to a gene. The germline CDR1 and CDR2 sequences are MNHEY and SVGAGI. CDR3 nucleotide sequence: TGTGCCAGCAGTTACACAAACAGGGGGTCCTATGAAAAACTGTTTTTT. It encodes CASSYTNRGSYEKLFF.

The chain is built from TRBV19 and TRBJ2-3, with a possible D match to TRBD2 (6 bases). CDR1 and CDR2 (germline): LNHDA, SQIVND (reference sequence). The CDR3 has 17 amino acids. The V end was cut by 4 bases, the J end by 0 bases, with 17 bases between. CDR3 amino acids: CASSTGTFRTSTDTQYF. As DNA, the CDR3 is TGTGCCAGTAGTACAGGGACTTTCCGGACAAGCACAGATACGCAGTATTTT.

This chain links TRBV9 with TRBJ1-4; D perhaps matches TRBD1 (5 bases). There are 14 residues in the CDR3. Germline V CDR1 and CDR2: SGDLS, YYNGEE. Trimming took 4 bases from V and 8 from J, leaving 15 bases between them. The CDR3 region is CASSHAGFGEKLFF. Written as DNA, the CDR3 is TGTGCCAGCAGCCATGCAGGGTTCGGGGAAAAACTGTTTTTT.

The rearrangement links TRBV27 to TRBJ2-5, with 8 bases fitting TRBD2. Germline assignment: CDR1 MNHEY and CDR2 SMNVEV (reference sequence). This CDR3 comprises 15 residues. V lost 4 bases and J lost 5; bases outside the gene matches: 9. CDR3 amino acids: CASSYSGAGYETQYF. CDR3 nucleotide sequence: TGTGCCAGCAGTTATAGCGGGGCAGGGTATGAGACCCAGTACTTC.

Concerning this clone itself: The same CDR3 can be traced to other DNA sequences in this sample. The chain uses TRBV2 and TRBJ1-1; tentatively, D is TRBD1 (5 bases). The germline gives CDR1 SNHLY, CDR2 FYNNEI. V was trimmed by 7 bases and J by 0 bases, leaving 9 bases between them. The CDR3 is made up of 13 amino acids. The CDR3 bases are TGTGCCAGCACCAGGGAGGTGAACACTGAAGCTTTCTTT. Amino acids: CASTREVNTEAFF. Complete variable domain (other parts from reference TRBV2 and TRBJ1-1): EPEVTQTPSHQVTQMGQEVILRCVPISNHLYFYWYRQILGQKVEFLVSFYNNEISEKSEIFDDQFSVERPDGSNFTLKIRSTKLEDSAMYFCASTREVNTEAFFGQGTRLTVV.

This rearrangement joins TRBV2 to TRBJ2-3, with D possibly being TRBD2 (5 bases). The CDR3 has 15 residues. V was clipped by 4 bases and J by 1 base, with 12 bases between them. Germline V lookup: CDR1 SNHLY, CDR2 FYNNEI. CDR3 nucleotides: TGTGCCAGCAGTGGGGAGTCCTATCGCACAGATACGCAGTATTTT. This translates into CASSGESYRTDTQYF.

This chain links TRBV3-1 (or the pseudogene TRBV3-2) with TRBJ1-1; 8 positions agree with TRBD1. J gave up 4 bases and V 3 bases, and 4 bases lay outside the gene matches. Germline V gene data show CDR1 as LGHDT and CDR2 as YNNKEL (reference sequence). This CDR3 is 14 amino acids long. This chain's CDR3 is CASSHLDRGTEAFF. Written as DNA, the CDR3 is TGTGCCAGCAGCCATTTAGACAGGGGCACTGAAGCTTTCTTT.

The V and J genes are TRBV5-5 and TRBJ1-6; 8 nucleotides match TRBD1. With V trimmed by 5 bases and J by 5 bases, 9 bases remained unmatched. The CDR3 length is 16 residues. Germline V CDR1 and CDR2: SGHKS, YYEKEE (reference sequence). CDR3 bases: TGTGCCAGCAGTTCCGGACAGGGAGTTAATAATTCACCCCTCCACTTT. It specifies CASSSGQGVNNSPLHF.

The chain employs TRBV5-5 and TRBJ1-2, with 9 bases fitting TRBD1. V was pared by 5 bases and J by 8 bases, with 13 bases of the junction left unmatched. The CDR3 runs to 15 residues. Germline CDR1 and CDR2: SGHKS and YYEKEE (reference sequence). The chain's CDR3 is CASRTPGQGRGGYTF. As DNA, the CDR3 is TGTGCCAGCAGAACACCAGGACAGGGGCGAGGGGGCTACACCTTC.

The chain recombines TRBV19 with TRBJ1-2; a weak D match, TRBD1 (6 bases). Between the trimmed V and J ends, which lost 4 bases and 7 bases, there was a span of 10 bases. In germline, CDR1 is LNHDA, CDR2 SQIVND (reference sequence). The CDR3 is made up of 12 amino acids. Here the CDR3 DNA reads TGTGCCAGTAGTAACCGGGGGGCTGGCTACACCTTC. This encodes CASSNRGAGYTF. Using reference TRBV19 and TRBJ1-2 for the parts outside the CDR3, the full variable domain is DGGITQSPKYLFRKEGQNVTLSCEQNLNHDAMYWYRQDPGQGLRLIYYSQIVNDFQKGDIAEGYSVSREKKESFPLTVTSAQKNPTAFYLCASSNRGAGYTFGSGTRLTVV.

CDR3 region: CASSEAPGIYSITSTDTQYF. Here the CDR3 DNA reads TGTGCCAGCAGTGAAGCACCAGGGATATATTCTATTACAAGCACAGATACGCAGTATTTT. V gene TRBV2 combines with J gene TRBJ2-3; tentative D call: TRBD1 (5 bases). V lost 0 bases to trimming and J lost 0 bases, with 22 bases between them. CDR1 SNHLY and CDR2 FYNNEI come from the germline V gene. This CDR3 comprises 20 residues. Full variable domain (outside the CDR3, taken from reference TRBV2 and TRBJ2-3): EPEVTQTPSHQVTQMGQEVILRCVPISNHLYFYWYRQILGQKVEFLVSFYNNEISEKSEIFDDQFSVERPDGSNFTLKIRSTKLEDSAMYFCASSEAPGIYSITSTDTQYFGPGTRLTVL.

V usage is TRBV27 and J usage is TRBJ1-6, with 7 bases identical to TRBD1. Germline-derived CDR1 and CDR2 are MNHEY and SMNVEV (reference sequence). The CDR3 length is 15 residues. With V trimmed by 0 bases and J by 8 bases, 4 bases remained unmatched. CDR3: CASSLSTGQDSPLHF. CDR3 nucleotides: TGTGCCAGCAGTTTATCGACAGGGCAAGATTCACCCCTCCACTTT.

The J gene is TRBJ2-1, the V gene TRBV12-3 or TRBV12-4; a weak D match, TRBD1 (6 bases). The V end lost 2 bases, the J end lost 13 bases, and 9 bases lay between the germline ends. The CDR3 is made up of 11 amino acids. CDR3 residues: CASSLTGIQFF. For the CDR3, the DNA is TGTGCCAGCAGTTTAACAGGGATACAGTTCTTC.

This rearrangement joins TRBV18 to TRBJ2-3; the D is unclear. Germline lookup yields CDR1 KGHSH and CDR2 LQKENI. With 4 bases removed from V and 5 bases from J, the gap between germline ends came to 10 bases. The CDR3 covers 13 residues. The CDR3 region has the DNA TGTGCCAGCTCACTAGTCCCGGGAGATACGCAGTATTTT. Translation: CASSLVPGDTQYF.

This clone came up once. The chain couples TRBV6-5 to TRBJ2-1; D is perhaps TRBD2 (6 bases). Germline V lookup: CDR1 MNHEY, CDR2 SVGAGI. This CDR3 comprises 14 residues. V was clipped by 6 bases and J by 7 bases, with 16 bases between them. The CDR3 region has the DNA TGTGCCAGCAGCCACCGGGGGACGGCTAATGAGCAGTTCTTC. It translates to CASSHRGTANEQFF.

The V and J genes are TRBV25-1 and TRBJ1-5; 8 nucleotides agree with TRBD1. The CDR3 loop spans 17 amino acids. Germline CDR1 and CDR2: MGHDK and SYGVNS. V dropped 4 bases and J dropped 1; count of bases not matched to a gene: 9. CDR3: CASSASTGDWSNQPQHF. The CDR3 nucleotides are TGTGCCAGCAGTGCTTCGACAGGGGATTGGAGCAATCAGCCCCAGCATTTT.

The chain uses TRBV6-5 and TRBJ2-7; TRBD1 aligns across 7 bases. J gave up 3 bases and V 6 bases, and 8 bases lay outside the gene matches. The CDR3 sequence is 14 residues long. Looked up from germline, CDR1 is MNHEY and CDR2 is SVGAGI. This CDR3 reads CASSRDSLFYEQYF. CDR3 sequence (DNA): TGTGCCAGCAGCCGGGACAGTTTGTTCTACGAGCAGTACTTC.

The chain uses TRBV4-3 and TRBJ1-1; D is ambiguous. This CDR3 is 16 amino acids long. Germline lookup yields CDR1 LGHNA and CDR2 YSLEER. V lost 1 base and J 3 bases, leaving 15 bases between the germline ends. The CDR3 loop is CASSQGWEEGYTEAFF. CDR3 coding DNA: TGCGCCAGCAGCCAAGGCTGGGAAGAGGGTTACACTGAAGCTTTCTTT.